The clone carrying this T cell receptor beta chain has a count of ten or more. Its antigen is still unknown. TCRdb reprocessed the reads with MiXCR, giving one entry per CDR3 protein. This sample has under 250,000 distinct CDR3 sequences; about 5.9% occur once, and the top ten carry about 6.3%. V was clipped by 5 bases and J by 1 base, with 14 bases between them. Germline assignment: CDR1 MDHEN and CDR2 SYDVKM. This CDR3 contains 15 residues. This entry comes from a study of T cell repertoires in cytomegalovirus infection. Study-wide results and caveats: The study found HLA-C-restricted CMV-specific TCR beta clonotypes dominating the ex vivo response.

This sequence was found in a human donor in good health (CMV status not recorded). Some clones in this sample may be carry-over from other donors' samples. The chain has TRBV28 and TRBJ1-2; D perhaps matches TRBD1 (5 bases). The sample was PBMCs. The CDR3 sequence is CASSQQDPLNYGYTF. CDR3 in DNA: TGTGCCAGCAGTCAACAGGACCCCCTTAACTATGGCTACACCTTC.